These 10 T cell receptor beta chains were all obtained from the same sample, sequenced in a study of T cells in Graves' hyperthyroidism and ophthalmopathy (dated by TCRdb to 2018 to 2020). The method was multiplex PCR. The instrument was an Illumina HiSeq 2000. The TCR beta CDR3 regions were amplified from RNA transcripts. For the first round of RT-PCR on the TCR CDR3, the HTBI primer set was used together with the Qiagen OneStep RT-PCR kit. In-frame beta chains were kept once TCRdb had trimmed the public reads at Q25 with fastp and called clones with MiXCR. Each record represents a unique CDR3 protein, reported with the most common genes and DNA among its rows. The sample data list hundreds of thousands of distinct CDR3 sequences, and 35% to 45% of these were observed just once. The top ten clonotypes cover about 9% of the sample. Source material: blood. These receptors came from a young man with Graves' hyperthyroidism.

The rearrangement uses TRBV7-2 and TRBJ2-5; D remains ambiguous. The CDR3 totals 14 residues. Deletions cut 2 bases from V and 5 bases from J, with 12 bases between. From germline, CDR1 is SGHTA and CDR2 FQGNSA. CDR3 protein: CASSLRTARETQYF. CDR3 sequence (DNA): TGTGCCAGCAGCTTACGGACCGCCCGGGAGACCCAGTACTTC.

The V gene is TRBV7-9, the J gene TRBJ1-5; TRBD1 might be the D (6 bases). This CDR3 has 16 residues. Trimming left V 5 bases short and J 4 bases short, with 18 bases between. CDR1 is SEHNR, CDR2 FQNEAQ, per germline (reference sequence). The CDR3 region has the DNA TGTGCCAGCAGCAGTGCTTTGGACAGCCAAAATCAGCCCCAGCATTTT. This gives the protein CASSSALDSQNQPQHF.

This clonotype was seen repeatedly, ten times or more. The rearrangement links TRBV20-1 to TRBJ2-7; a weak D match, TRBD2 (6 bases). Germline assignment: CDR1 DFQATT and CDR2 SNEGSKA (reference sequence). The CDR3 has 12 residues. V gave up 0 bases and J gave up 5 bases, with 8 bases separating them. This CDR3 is CSARDGGNEQYF. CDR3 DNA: TGCAGTGCTAGAGATGGGGGGAACGAGCAGTACTTC.

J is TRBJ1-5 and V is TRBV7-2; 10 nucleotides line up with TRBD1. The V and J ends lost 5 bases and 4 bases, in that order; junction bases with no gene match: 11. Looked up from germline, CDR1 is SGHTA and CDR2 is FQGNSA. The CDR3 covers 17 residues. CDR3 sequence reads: CASSHLGTGERNQPQHF. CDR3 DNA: TGTGCCAGCAGCCACCTGGGGACAGGGGAAAGGAATCAGCCCCAGCATTTT.

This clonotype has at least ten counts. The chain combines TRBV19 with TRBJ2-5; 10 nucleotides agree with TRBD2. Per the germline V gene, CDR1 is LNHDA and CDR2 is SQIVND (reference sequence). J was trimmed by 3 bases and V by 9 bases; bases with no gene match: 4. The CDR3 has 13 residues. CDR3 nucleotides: TGTGCCAGCAGGCTAGCGGGGGAAGAGACCCAGTACTTC. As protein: CASRLAGEETQYF.

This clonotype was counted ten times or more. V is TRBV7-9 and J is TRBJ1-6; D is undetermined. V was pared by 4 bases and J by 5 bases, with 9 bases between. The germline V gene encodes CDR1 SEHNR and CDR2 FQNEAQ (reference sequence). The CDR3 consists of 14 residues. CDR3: CASSSGYDNSPLHF. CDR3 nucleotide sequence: TGTGCCAGCAGCTCGGGGTACGATAATTCACCCCTCCACTTT.

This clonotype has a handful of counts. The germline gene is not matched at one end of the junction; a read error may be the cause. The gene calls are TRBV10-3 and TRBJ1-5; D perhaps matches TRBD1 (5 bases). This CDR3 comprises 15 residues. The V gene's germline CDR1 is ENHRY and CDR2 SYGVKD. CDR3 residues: CASSSGTELRQPQHF. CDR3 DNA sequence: TGTGCCAGCAGTTCCGGGACGGAGCTACGTCAGCCCCAGCATTTT.

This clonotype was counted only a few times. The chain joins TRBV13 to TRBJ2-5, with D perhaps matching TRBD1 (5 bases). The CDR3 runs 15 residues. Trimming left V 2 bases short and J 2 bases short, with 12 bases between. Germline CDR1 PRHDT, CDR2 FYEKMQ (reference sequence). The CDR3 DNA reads TGTGCCAGCAGCTTAAATTCTGACAGACAAGAGACCCAGTACTTC. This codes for CASSLNSDRQETQYF.

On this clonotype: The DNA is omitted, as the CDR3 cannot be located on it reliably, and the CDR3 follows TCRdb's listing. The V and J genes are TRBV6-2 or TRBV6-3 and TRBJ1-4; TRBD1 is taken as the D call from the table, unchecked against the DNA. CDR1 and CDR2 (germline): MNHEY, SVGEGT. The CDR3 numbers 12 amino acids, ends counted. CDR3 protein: CATGTVSENCFF.

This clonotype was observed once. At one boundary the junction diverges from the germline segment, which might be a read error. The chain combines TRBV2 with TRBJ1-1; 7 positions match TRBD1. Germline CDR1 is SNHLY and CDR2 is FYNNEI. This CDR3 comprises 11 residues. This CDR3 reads CASRSGTEASF. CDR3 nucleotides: TGTGCCAGCAGGTCCGGGACAGAAGCTTCCTTT. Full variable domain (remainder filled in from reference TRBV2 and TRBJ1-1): EPEVTQTPSHQVTQMGQEVILRCVPISNHLYFYWYRQILGQKVEFLVSFYNNEISEKSEIFDDQFSVERPDGSNFTLKIRSTKLEDSAMYFCASRSGTEASFGQGTRLTVV.